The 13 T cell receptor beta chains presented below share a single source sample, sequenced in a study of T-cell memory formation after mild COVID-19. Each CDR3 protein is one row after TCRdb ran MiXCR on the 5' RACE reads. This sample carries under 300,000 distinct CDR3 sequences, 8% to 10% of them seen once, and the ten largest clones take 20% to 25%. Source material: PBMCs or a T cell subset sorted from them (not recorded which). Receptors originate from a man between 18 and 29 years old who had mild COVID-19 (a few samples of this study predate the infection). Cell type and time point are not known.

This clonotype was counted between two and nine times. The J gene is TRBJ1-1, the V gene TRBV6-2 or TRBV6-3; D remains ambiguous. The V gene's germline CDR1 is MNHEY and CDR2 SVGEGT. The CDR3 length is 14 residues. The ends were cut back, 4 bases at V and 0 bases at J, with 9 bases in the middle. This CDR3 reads CASSFVGLNTEAFF. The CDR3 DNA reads TGTGCCAGCAGTTTCGTTGGGCTGAACACTGAAGCTTTCTTT.

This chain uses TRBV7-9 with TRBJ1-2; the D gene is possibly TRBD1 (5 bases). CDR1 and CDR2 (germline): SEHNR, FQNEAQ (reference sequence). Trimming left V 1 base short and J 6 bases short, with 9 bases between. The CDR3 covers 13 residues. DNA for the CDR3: TGTGCCAGCAGCTTAGAGGCAGGGCATGGCTACACCTTC. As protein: CASSLEAGHGYTF.

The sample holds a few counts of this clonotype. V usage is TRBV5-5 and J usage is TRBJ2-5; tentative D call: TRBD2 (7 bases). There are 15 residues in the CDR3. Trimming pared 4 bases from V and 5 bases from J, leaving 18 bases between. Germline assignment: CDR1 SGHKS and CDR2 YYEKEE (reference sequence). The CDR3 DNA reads TGTGCCAGCAGCCTGGGGGGGGCCGAAGAGGAGACCCAGTACTTC. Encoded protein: CASSLGGAEEETQYF.

The CDR3 is CASRSGLGRETQYF. CDR3 nucleotide sequence: TGTGCCAGCAGATCGGGACTAGGCAGAGAGACCCAGTACTTC. This rearrangement joins TRBV6-5 to TRBJ2-5, with 8 bases fitting TRBD2. CDR1 is MNHEY and CDR2 is SVGAGI in the germline V gene. The length of the CDR3 is 14 residues. V lost 6 bases, J lost 4 bases, and 7 bases stayed unmatched.

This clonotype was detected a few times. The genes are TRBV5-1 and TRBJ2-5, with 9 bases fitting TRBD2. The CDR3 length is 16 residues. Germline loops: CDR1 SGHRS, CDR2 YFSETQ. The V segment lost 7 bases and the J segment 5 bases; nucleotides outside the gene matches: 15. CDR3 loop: CASSIVSGGPLETQYF. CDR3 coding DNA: TGCGCCAGCTCTATCGTTAGCGGGGGACCTTTGGAGACCCAGTACTTC.

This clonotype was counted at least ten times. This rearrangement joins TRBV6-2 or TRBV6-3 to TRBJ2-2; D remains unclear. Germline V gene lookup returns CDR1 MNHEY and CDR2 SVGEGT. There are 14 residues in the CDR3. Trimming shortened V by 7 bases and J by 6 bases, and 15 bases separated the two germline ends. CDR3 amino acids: CASISTLLPGELFF. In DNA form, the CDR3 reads TGTGCCAGCATATCCACCCTTTTACCCGGGGAGCTGTTTTTT.

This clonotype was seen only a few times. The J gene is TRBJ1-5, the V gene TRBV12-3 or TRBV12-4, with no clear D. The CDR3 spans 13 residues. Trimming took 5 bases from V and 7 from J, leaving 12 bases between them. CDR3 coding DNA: TGTGCCAGCAGTCCCTTCGCAAGCCAGCCCCAGCATTTT. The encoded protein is CASSPFASQPQHF.

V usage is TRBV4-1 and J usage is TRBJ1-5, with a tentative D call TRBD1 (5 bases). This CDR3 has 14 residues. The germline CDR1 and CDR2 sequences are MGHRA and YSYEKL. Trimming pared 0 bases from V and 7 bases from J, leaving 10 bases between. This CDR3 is CASSQEGAKQPQHF. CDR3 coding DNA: TGCGCCAGCAGCCAAGAAGGGGCGAAACAGCCCCAGCATTTT.

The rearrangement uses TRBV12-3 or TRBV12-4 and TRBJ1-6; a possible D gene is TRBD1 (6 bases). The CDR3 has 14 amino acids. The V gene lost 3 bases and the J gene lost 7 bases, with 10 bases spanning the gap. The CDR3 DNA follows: TGTGCCAGCAGTTTCTCCAGGGGCAATTCACCCCTCCACTTT. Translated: CASSFSRGNSPLHF.

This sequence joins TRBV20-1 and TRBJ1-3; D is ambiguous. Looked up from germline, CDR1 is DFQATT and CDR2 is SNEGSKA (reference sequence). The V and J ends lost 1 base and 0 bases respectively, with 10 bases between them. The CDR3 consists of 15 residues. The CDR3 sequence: CSARGGPSSGNTIYF. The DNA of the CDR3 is TGCAGTGCTAGAGGCGGGCCTAGCTCTGGAAACACCATATATTTT.

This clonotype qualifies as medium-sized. The CDR3 region is CASSLMAQENTEAFF. In DNA form, the CDR3 reads TGCGCCAGCAGCCTTATGGCACAGGAGAACACTGAAGCTTTCTTT. The V gene is TRBV4-1, the J gene TRBJ1-1; D is perhaps TRBD1 (5 bases). Trimming pared 4 bases from V and 1 base from J, leaving 13 bases between. The CDR3 contains 15 residues. The V gene's germline CDR1 is MGHRA and CDR2 YSYEKL.

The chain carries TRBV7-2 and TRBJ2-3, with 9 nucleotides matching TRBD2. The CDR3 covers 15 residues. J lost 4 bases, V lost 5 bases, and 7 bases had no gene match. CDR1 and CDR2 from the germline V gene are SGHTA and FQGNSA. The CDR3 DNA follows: TGTGCCAGCAGCCCTACTGGCGGGGGGGCAGATACGCAGTATTTT. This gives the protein CASSPTGGGADTQYF.

The CDR3 nucleotides read TGTGCCAGCAGCCAGTCGGGGACAGGGATCTCCTACGAGCAGTACTTC. Protein product: CASSQSGTGISYEQYF. The chain has TRBV9 and TRBJ2-7; 9 bases map to TRBD1. Germline V gives CDR1 SGDLS, CDR2 YYNGEE. The CDR3 is 16 amino acids. With 4 bases clipped from V and 0 bases from J, the junction kept 8 bases outside the gene matches.